The rows below give T cell receptor beta chains drawn from one sample of a study of patients and donors after allogeneic stem cell transplantation. TCRdb used MiXCR to reprocess the RT-PCR reads, holding one entry per CDR3 protein. Seen here are about 960,000 distinct CDR3 sequences, approximately 19% observed once, and the top ten hold around 6%. The sample was blood, either unsorted or a sorted T cell fraction (not recorded which). These receptor sequences come from a human donor who was either an allogeneic HSCT recipient or a stem cell or donor lymphocyte infusion donor (not recorded which). It is not recorded whose cells these are; they may come from a transplant donor. Both conserved end residues are part of each CDR3. The D gene is left open where the match is weak. Size is stated for part of the rows, as once, few or many counts, or as a class when the clone is expanded.

D: TRBD1; size: .; V: TRBV11-2; length: 13; J: TRBJ1-2; CDR3: CASSSWTGEGYTF; DNA: TGTGCCAGCAGCTCCTGGACAGGGGAGGGCTACACCTTC
D: .; size: many; V: TRBV2; length: 14; J: TRBJ1-6; CDR3: CASTLQTYNSPLHF; DNA: TGTGCCAGCACCCTACAAACCTATAATTCACCCCTCCACTTT
D: .; size: .; V: TRBV4-1; length: 14; J: TRBJ1-1; CDR3: CASSQDIARLEAFF; DNA: TGCGCCAGCAGCCAAGATATTGCCAGGCTTGAAGCTTTCTTT
D: .; size: many; V: TRBV4-3; length: 13; J: TRBJ1-1; CDR3: CASSQEENTEAFF; DNA: TGCGCCAGCAGCCAAGAGGAGAACACTGAAGCTTTCTTT
D: .; size: .; V: TRBV20-1; length: 10; J: TRBJ1-1; CDR3: CSARGARAFF; DNA: TGCAGTGCCCGTGGAGCCAGAGCTTTCTTT
D: .; size: .; V: TRBV20-1; length: 16; J: TRBJ2-3; CDR3: CSARGPLGASTDTQYF; DNA: TGCAGTGCTAGAGGCCCCTTAGGCGCAAGCACAGATACGCAGTATTTT
D: TRBD1; size: .; V: TRBV20-1; length: 15; J: TRBJ2-7; CDR3: CSARGHGTGTYEQYF; DNA: TGCAGTGCTAGAGGGCACGGGACAGGAACCTACGAGCAGTACTTC
D: TRBD2; size: many; V: TRBV29-1; length: 14; J: TRBJ2-1; CDR3: CSGLAGVLGKEQFF; DNA: TGCAGCGGACTAGCGGGAGTCCTAGGGAAAGAGCAGTTCTTC
D: TRBD2; size: .; V: TRBV7-3; length: 18; J: TRBJ2-7; CDR3: CASSLRGRAGGAAYEQYF; DNA: TGTGCCAGCAGCTTACGGGGACGTGCCGGGGGGGCGGCTTACGAGCAGTACTTC
D: .; size: .; V: TRBV4-3; length: 13; J: TRBJ2-4; CDR3: CASSQGPKNIQYF; DNA: TGCGCCAGCAGCCAAGGACCGAAAAACATTCAGTACTTC
D: .; size: .; V: TRBV20-1; length: 15; J: TRBJ2-4; CDR3: CSARVGLRAKNIQYF; DNA: TGCAGTGCTAGAGTAGGACTGCGAGCCAAAAACATTCAGTACTTC
D: .; size: many; V: TRBV12-3/TRBV12-4; length: 13; J: TRBJ2-7; CDR3: CASSWRSTYEQYF; DNA: TGTGCCAGCAGTTGGAGGAGTACCTACGAGCAGTACTTC
D: TRBD1; size: .; V: TRBV20-1; length: 18; J: TRBJ2-1; CDR3: CSASPPTDRGSSYNEQFF; DNA: TGCAGTGCTAGTCCGCCAACAGACAGGGGGAGCTCCTACAATGAGCAGTTCTTC
D: TRBD1; size: .; V: TRBV2; length: 15; J: TRBJ1-2; CDR3: CASSVLQGGNYGYTF; DNA: TGTGCCAGCAGTGTACTACAGGGGGGTAACTATGGCTACACCTTC
D: .; size: few; V: TRBV12-3/TRBV12-4; length: 13; J: TRBJ2-2; CDR3: CASRFSGAGELFF; DNA: TGTGCCAGCAGGTTCAGTGGGGCCGGGGAGCTGTTTTTT
D: TRBD2; size: .; V: TRBV7-3; length: 18; J: TRBJ2-3; CDR3: CASSQHPGLVSPTNTQYF; DNA: TGTGCCAGCAGCCAACATCCGGGACTAGTATCCCCGACCAATACGCAGTATTTT
D: .; size: .; V: TRBV20-1; length: 15; J: TRBJ2-1; CDR3: CSARGSERSYNEQFF; DNA: TGCAGTGCTAGAGGCAGCGAACGCTCCTACAATGAGCAGTTCTTC
D: .; size: .; V: TRBV20-1; length: 15; J: TRBJ2-7; CDR3: CSAVLSSGRGHEQYF; DNA: TGCAGTGCTGTCCTGTCCTCGGGACGGGGACACGAGCAGTACTTC
D: .; size: many; V: TRBV7-2; length: 13; J: TRBJ1-1; CDR3: CASSLRPGTEAFF; DNA: TGTGCCAGCAGCTTACGTCCGGGAACTGAAGCTTTCTTT
D: .; size: .; V: TRBV7-6; length: 14; J: TRBJ2-1; CDR3: CASSRDEIGDEQFF; DNA: TGTGCCAGCAGCAGGGACGAAATCGGGGATGAGCAGTTCTTC
D: TRBD1; size: few; V: TRBV12-3/TRBV12-4; length: 16; J: TRBJ2-7; CDR3: CASSSRHWTGSYEQYF; DNA: TGTGCCAGCAGTTCTAGACACTGGACAGGCTCCTACGAGCAGTACTTC
D: .; size: .; V: TRBV7-6; length: 16; J: TRBJ1-1; CDR3: CASSSAGAQMNTEAFF; DNA: TGTGCCAGCAGCTCGGCAGGGGCCCAAATGAACACTGAAGCTTTCTTT
D: TRBD1; size: .; V: TRBV20-1; length: 16; J: TRBJ1-5; CDR3: CSARDEGARSHQPQHF; DNA: TGCAGTGCTAGAGATGAGGGGGCGCGTTCCCATCAGCCCCAGCATTTT
D: .; size: few; V: TRBV7-9; length: 17; J: TRBJ2-1; CDR3: CASSQHITERTYHEQFF; DNA: TGTGCCAGCAGCCAACACATTACCGAACGCACGTACCATGAGCAGTTCTTC
D: .; size: .; V: TRBV4-3; length: 14; J: TRBJ1-5; CDR3: CASSQGDTNQPQHF; DNA: TGCGCCAGCAGCCAAGGGGACACCAATCAGCCCCAGCATTTT
D: TRBD1; size: few; V: TRBV20-1; length: 14; J: TRBJ1-1; CDR3: CSTIMTGSNTEAFF; DNA: TGCAGTACCATTATGACAGGGTCGAACACTGAAGCTTTCTTT
D: TRBD1; size: few; V: TRBV20-1; length: 16; J: TRBJ1-2; CDR3: CSARESRTGEAWGYTF; DNA: TGCAGTGCTAGAGAGAGTAGGACAGGGGAGGCCTGGGGCTACACCTTC
D: TRBD1; size: .; V: TRBV29-1; length: 13; J: TRBJ2-1; CDR3: CSARDSPPGEQFF; DNA: TGCAGCGCACGGGACAGCCCTCCGGGGGAGCAGTTCTTC
D: .; size: .; V: TRBV25-1; length: 13; J: TRBJ1-1; CDR3: CASTGRGGTEAFF; DNA: TGTGCCAGCACGGGCAGGGGTGGCACTGAAGCTTTCTTT
D: TRBD1; size: .; V: TRBV28; length: 15; J: TRBJ2-3; CDR3: CASSPGQRGTDTQYF; DNA: TGTGCCAGCAGTCCGGGACAGCGAGGCACAGATACGCAGTATTTT
D: .; size: .; V: TRBV5-1; length: 13; J: TRBJ2-3; CDR3: CASSLEVTDTQYF; DNA: TGCGCCAGCAGCTTGGAAGTCACAGATACGCAGTATTTT
D: TRBD1; size: few; V: TRBV7-8; length: 14; J: TRBJ1-2; CDR3: CASSSGATGDGYTF; DNA: TGTGCCAGCAGCTCCGGGGCGACAGGGGATGGCTACACCTTC
D: .; size: few; V: TRBV5-1; length: 15; J: TRBJ2-3; CDR3: CASSLERSGSDTQYF; DNA: TGCGCCAGCAGCTTGGAGCGTTCAGGGTCCGATACGCAGTATTTT
D: .; size: .; V: TRBV10-3; length: 13; J: TRBJ1-2; CDR3: CAISERSVYGYTF; DNA: TGTGCCATCAGTGAGAGGTCAGTTTATGGCTACACCTTC
D: .; size: .; V: TRBV29-1; length: 13; J: TRBJ1-1; CDR3: CSVERGALGAAFF; DNA: TGCAGCGTTGAAAGAGGGGCCTTGGGGGCGGCTTTCTTT
D: .; size: few; V: TRBV14; length: 14; J: TRBJ2-4; CDR3: CASSHRDGKNIQYF; DNA: TGTGCCAGCAGCCACCGGGACGGAAAAAACATTCAGTACTTC
D: .; size: .; V: TRBV2; length: 20; J: TRBJ2-1; CDR3: CASSEVPFGRNHYSYNEQFF; DNA: TGTGCCAGCAGTGAAGTCCCTTTCGGGCGTAACCATTACTCCTACAATGAGCAGTTCTTC
D: TRBD1; size: many; V: TRBV29-1; length: 14; J: TRBJ2-2; CDR3: CSVHKGARNGELFF; DNA: TGCAGCGTTCATAAGGGGGCAAGGAACGGGGAGCTGTTTTTT
D: .; size: many; V: TRBV6-5; length: 11; J: TRBJ2-7; CDR3: CASSYSGRQYF; DNA: TGTGCCAGCAGTTACTCGGGGAGGCAGTACTTC
D: .; size: few; V: TRBV5-6; length: 11; J: TRBJ2-7; CDR3: CASSLNLEQYF; DNA: TGTGCCAGCAGCTTAAACCTCGAGCAGTACTTC
D: TRBD2; size: few; V: TRBV24-1; length: 16; J: TRBJ2-2; CDR3: CATSDFSGGSIGELFF; DNA: TGTGCCACCAGTGATTTTAGCGGGGGGTCTATCGGGGAGCTGTTTTTT
D: .; size: .; V: TRBV5-1; length: 16; J: TRBJ2-5; CDR3: CASSLATGLRGETQYF; DNA: TGCGCCAGCAGCTTGGCCACAGGGCTAAGGGGAGAGACCCAGTACTTC
D: TRBD1; size: .; V: TRBV6-2/TRBV6-3; length: 15; J: TRBJ2-2; CDR3: CASSRDRGHTGELFF; DNA: TGTGCCAGCAGTAGGGACAGGGGACACACCGGGGAGCTGTTTTTT
D: .; size: .; V: TRBV7-9; length: 14; J: TRBJ2-7; CDR3: CASSALKGTYEQYF; DNA: TGTGCCAGCAGCGCCCTCAAGGGAACCTACGAGCAGTACTTC
D: .; size: many; V: TRBV29-1; length: 14; J: TRBJ2-1; CDR3: CSVGLGQLYNEQFF; DNA: TGCAGCGTTGGCTTGGGCCAACTCTACAATGAGCAGTTCTTC
D: TRBD1; size: .; V: TRBV7-8; length: 18; J: TRBJ1-2; CDR3: CASSLATGRDRSFYGYTF; DNA: TGTGCCAGCAGCTTAGCCACCGGTCGGGACAGAAGTTTCTATGGCTACACCTTC
D: .; size: many; V: TRBV28; length: 16; J: TRBJ1-4; CDR3: CASSYQGAPTNEKLFF; DNA: TGTGCCAGCAGTTATCAGGGTGCCCCAACTAATGAAAAACTGTTTTTT
D: .; size: few; V: TRBV12-3/TRBV12-4; length: 11; J: TRBJ1-1; CDR3: CASTRYTEAFF; DNA: TGTGCCAGCACCCGTTACACTGAAGCTTTCTTT
D: TRBD1; size: few; V: TRBV6-1; length: 15; J: TRBJ1-5; CDR3: CASSTRDRDNQPQHF; DNA: TGTGCCAGCAGTACCCGGGACAGGGACAATCAGCCCCAGCATTTT
D: .; size: .; V: TRBV11-2; length: 15; J: TRBJ2-7; CDR3: CASSLRPRIAYEQYF; DNA: TGTGCCAGCAGCTTGCGTCCCAGAATCGCCTACGAGCAGTACTTC